Listed below are T cell receptor beta chains from one sample, sequenced in a study of blood T cells in healthy people across ages. TCRdb reprocessed the 5' RACE reads via MiXCR and lists one record per CDR3 protein. The sample has around 800,000 distinct CDR3 sequences; around 62% are singletons. Sequences were obtained from blood. The source is a man aged 30 to 39 in good health. Both conserved end residues are part of each CDR3. D genes are given only for firm matches. Not every row has a clone size; where given, it reads once, few, many or a size class.

clone size | J gene | V gene | D gene | CDR3 protein | CDR3 DNA
once | TRBJ1-2 | TRBV4-2 | - | CASSQEDHLPDGYTF | TGTGCCAGCAGCCAAGAGGACCACCTGCCGGATGGCTACACCTTC
- | TRBJ1-1 | TRBV28 | - | CASSPISGGARGTEAFF | TGTGCCAGCAGTCCTATTTCTGGCGGAGCCCGAGGGACTGAAGCTTTCTTT
- | TRBJ2-5 | TRBV12-3/TRBV12-4 | TRBD2 | CASSWGTSGGETQYF | TGTGCCAGCAGTTGGGGGACTAGCGGGGGAGAGACCCAGTACTTC
once | TRBJ2-3 | TRBV6-4 | TRBD2 | CASSESSSGVTDTQYF | TGTGCCAGCAGTGAATCGAGTAGCGGGGTCACAGATACGCAGTATTTT
- | TRBJ2-3 | TRBV5-1 | TRBD1 | CASSPPDRASQPTQYF | TGCGCCAGCAGCCCCCCGGACAGGGCATCACAGCCGACGCAGTATTTT
- | TRBJ2-5 | TRBV6-5 | - | CASRTTGVETQYF | TGTGCCAGCAGGACAACAGGTGTTGAGACCCAGTACTTC
- | TRBJ2-3 | TRBV10-3 | TRBD2 | CATLSGVRDTQYF | TGTGCCACCCTTAGCGGGGTCAGGGATACGCAGTATTTT
many | TRBJ1-1 | TRBV12-3/TRBV12-4 | - | CASSPKAGTTEAFF | TGTGCCAGCAGTCCTAAGGCAGGGACCACTGAAGCTTTCTTT
- | TRBJ2-3 | TRBV24-1 | - | CATSDHLGLSGTDTQYF | TGTGCCACCAGTGATCACTTGGGGCTATCAGGCACAGATACGCAGTATTTT
- | TRBJ2-1 | TRBV5-6 | TRBD1 | CASSWGTGQGDNEQFF | TGTGCCAGCAGCTGGGGGACCGGACAGGGGGACAATGAGCAGTTCTTC
- | TRBJ1-1 | TRBV20-1 | TRBD1 | CSVRVAGGRNTEAFF | TGCAGTGTTAGAGTGGCAGGGGGGAGGAACACTGAAGCTTTCTTT
- | TRBJ2-5 | TRBV20-1 | TRBD2 | CSAKPGTSVGTQYF | TGCAGTGCTAAACCCGGGACTAGCGTGGGGACCCAGTACTTC
- | TRBJ2-5 | TRBV20-1 | - | CSARSGFQETQYF | TGCAGTGCTAGGAGTGGGTTCCAAGAGACCCAGTACTTC
- | TRBJ2-1 | TRBV6-5 | TRBD2 | CAGSYGGAYNEQFF | TGTGCCGGCAGTTATGGGGGGGCCTACAATGAGCAGTTCTTC
few | TRBJ2-3 | TRBV4-3 | TRBD2 | CASSQDWASGGFDTQYF | TGCGCCAGCAGCCAAGATTGGGCTAGCGGGGGGTTCGATACGCAGTATTTT
- | TRBJ2-2 | TRBV5-1 | - | CASSLAFTDTGELFF | TGCGCCAGCAGCTTGGCATTTACAGACACCGGGGAGCTGTTTTTT
- | TRBJ2-1 | TRBV15 | TRBD2 | CATSSRGGTNEQFF | TGTGCCACCAGCAGTCGGGGGGGGACCAATGAGCAGTTCTTC
- | TRBJ2-1 | TRBV7-2 | - | CASSSRQAYNEQFF | TGTGCCAGCAGCTCGCGACAGGCTTACAATGAGCAGTTCTTC
- | TRBJ2-3 | TRBV9 | - | CASSAPSNTQYF | TGTGCCAGCAGCGCCCCCTCTAATACGCAGTATTTT
- | TRBJ1-5 | TRBV7-2 | - | CASSLKAGENQPQHF | TGTGCCAGCAGCTTAAAGGCCGGGGAAAATCAGCCCCAGCATTTT
few | TRBJ2-7 | TRBV2 | TRBD1 | CASEGQVVYEQYF | TGTGCCAGCGAGGGACAGGTAGTCTACGAGCAGTACTTC
- | TRBJ2-7 | TRBV5-1 | - | CASSSWEGYEQYF | TGCGCCAGCAGCTCCTGGGAAGGCTACGAGCAGTACTTC
- | TRBJ2-1 | TRBV7-2 | TRBD2 | CASSWGMRGGLDEQFF | TGTGCCAGCAGCTGGGGGATGCGGGGGGGCCTCGATGAGCAGTTCTTC
- | TRBJ2-7 | TRBV29-1 | - | CSVVSAVSEQYF | TGCAGTGTGGTCTCGGCGGTCAGCGAGCAGTACTTC
- | TRBJ2-7 | TRBV5-5 | TRBD1 | CASSQHDRGVVDEQYF | TGTGCCAGCAGCCAACATGACAGGGGCGTCGTAGATGAGCAGTACTTC
few | TRBJ2-7 | TRBV6-6 | - | CASSYPPGEGKAYEQYF | TGTGCCAGCAGTTACCCCCCCGGGGAAGGAAAAGCCTACGAGCAGTACTTC
- | TRBJ2-5 | TRBV10-3 | TRBD1 | CAISDPIVGTGTETQYF | TGTGCCATCAGTGACCCTATCGTGGGGACAGGGACGGAGACCCAGTACTTC
- | TRBJ2-1 | TRBV7-2 | - | CASSGRGWAYNEQFF | TGTGCCAGCAGCGGCAGGGGTTGGGCTTACAATGAGCAGTTCTTC
- | TRBJ2-7 | TRBV6-6 | - | CASNTGPADEQYF | TGTGCCAGCAACACCGGGCCAGCGGACGAGCAGTACTTC
- | TRBJ2-3 | TRBV20-1 | TRBD2 | CSAPTSGGAFSDTQYF | TGCAGTGCACCGACTAGCGGGGGGGCCTTTTCAGATACGCAGTATTTT
- | TRBJ1-5 | TRBV4-2 | - | CASSQERSAAWTQHF | TGTGCCAGCAGCCAAGAGAGGAGTGCCGCCTGGACCCAGCATTTT
- | TRBJ1-6 | TRBV7-3 | - | CASSLSGHISYNSPLHF | TGTGCCAGCAGCTTAAGCGGGCACATCTCCTATAATTCACCCCTCCACTTT
few | TRBJ1-5 | TRBV6-6 | TRBD1 | CASTSTYRGGNQPQHF | TGTGCCAGCACATCCACCTACAGGGGCGGCAATCAGCCCCAGCATTTT
- | TRBJ2-7 | TRBV6-5 | - | CATHSPGLSYEQYF | TGTGCCACCCATAGTCCAGGGCTTTCCTACGAGCAGTACTTC
- | TRBJ2-3 | TRBV7-2 | TRBD1 | CASSLSFGTGTDTQYF | TGTGCCAGCAGCTTATCTTTCGGGACAGGCACAGATACGCAGTATTTT
- | TRBJ2-5 | TRBV2 | - | CASVLQETQYF | TGTGCCAGCGTCTTACAAGAGACCCAGTACTTC
once | TRBJ1-5 | TRBV30 | - | CAWSAQAGQPQHF | TGTGCCTGGAGTGCCCAGGCGGGACAGCCCCAGCATTTT
- | TRBJ2-7 | TRBV4-2 | TRBD2 | CASSHQRGANNEQYF | TGTGCCAGCAGCCACCAGCGGGGGGCCAACAATGAGCAGTACTTC
few | TRBJ2-1 | TRBV5-1 | TRBD2 | CASSPLAIDYNEQFF | TGCGCCAGCAGCCCACTAGCGATCGACTACAATGAGCAGTTCTTC
- | TRBJ2-1 | TRBV10-3 | - | CAISLGSNEQFF | TGTGCCATCAGTCTAGGGTCCAATGAGCAGTTCTTC
few | TRBJ2-5 | TRBV7-9 | TRBD1 | CASSLPGQGVETQYF | TGTGCCAGCAGCTTACCAGGACAGGGAGTGGAGACCCAGTACTTC
- | TRBJ2-7 | TRBV12-3/TRBV12-4 | TRBD2 | CASSFQRGGVGEQYF | TGTGCCAGCAGTTTTCAGCGCGGGGGAGTTGGCGAGCAGTACTTC
few | TRBJ2-7 | TRBV20-1 | - | CSADGLSYEQYF | TGCAGTGCGGACGGGCTGTCCTACGAGCAGTACTTC